This T cell receptor beta chain was recovered during a study of T-cell reconstitution after alpha-beta-depleted transplantation in children. The CDR3 consists of 15 residues. Per germline, CDR1 SGHRS and CDR2 YFSETQ. V lost 4 bases, J lost 2 bases, and 16 bases lay in between. This clonotype was seen a few times. During its preparation, the TCRbeta library received unique molecular identifiers. TCRdb re-called the PCR reads through MiXCR, storing one row per CDR3 protein. The table records under 350,000 distinct CDR3 sequences, around 9.6% of them present only once. The sequence was collected from a human donor who donated a stem cell graft to a child with SCID. This specimen was PBMCs from the stem cell graft donor, taken from the stem cell graft. The chain carries TRBV5-1 and TRBJ2-7; the D is unclear. CDR3 DNA sequence: TGCGCCAGCAGCGTGTCCGTGGGTGGCACCTACGAGCAGTACTTC. It encodes CASSVSVGGTYEQYF.